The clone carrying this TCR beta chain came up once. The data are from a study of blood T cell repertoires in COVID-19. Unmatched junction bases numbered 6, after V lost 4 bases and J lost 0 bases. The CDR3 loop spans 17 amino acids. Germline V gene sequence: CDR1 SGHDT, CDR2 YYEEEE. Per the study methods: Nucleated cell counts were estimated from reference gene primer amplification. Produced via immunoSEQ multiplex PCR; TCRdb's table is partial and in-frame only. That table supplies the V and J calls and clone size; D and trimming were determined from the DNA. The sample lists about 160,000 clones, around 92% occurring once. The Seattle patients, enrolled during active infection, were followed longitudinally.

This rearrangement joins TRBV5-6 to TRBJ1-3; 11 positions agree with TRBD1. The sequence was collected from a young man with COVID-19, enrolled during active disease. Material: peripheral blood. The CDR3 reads CASSPGTGGNSGNTIYF. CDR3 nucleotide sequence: TGTGCCAGCAGCCCTGGGACAGGGGGTAACTCTGGAAACACCATATATTTT.